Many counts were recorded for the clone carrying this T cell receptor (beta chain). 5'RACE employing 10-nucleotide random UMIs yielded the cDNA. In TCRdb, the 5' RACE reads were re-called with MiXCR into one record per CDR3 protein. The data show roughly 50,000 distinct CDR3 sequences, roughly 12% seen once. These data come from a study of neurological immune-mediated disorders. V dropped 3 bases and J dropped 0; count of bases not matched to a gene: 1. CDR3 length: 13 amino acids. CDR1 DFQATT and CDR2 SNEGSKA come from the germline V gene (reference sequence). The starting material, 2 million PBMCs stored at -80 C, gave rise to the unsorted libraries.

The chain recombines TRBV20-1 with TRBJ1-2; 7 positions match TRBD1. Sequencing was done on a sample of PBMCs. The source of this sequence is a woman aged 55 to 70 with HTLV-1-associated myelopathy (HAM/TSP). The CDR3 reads CSARGQPNYGYTF. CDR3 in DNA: TGCAGTGCTAGGGGACAGCCTAACTATGGCTACACCTTC.